Listed here are 28 T cell receptor beta chains from one sample, sequenced in a study of blood T cell repertoires in COVID-19. Measured with immunoSEQ multiplex PCR; TCRdb has only the in-frame clones, and not every one. The sample has tens of thousands of clones; about 89% are singletons. Sequencing was performed on peripheral blood. The receptor source for this set is a man aged 50-60 years with active COVID-19.

J is TRBJ2-7 and V is TRBV7-2; 7 bases map to TRBD1. The CDR3 is made up of 15 amino acids. V shed 5 bases, J shed 2 bases, and the junction held 9 bases outside the gene matches. CDR1 SGHTA and CDR2 FQGNSA come from the germline V gene. Here the CDR3 DNA reads TGTGCCAGCAGCGTTTCCGGGACAGAAGCCTACGAGCAGTACTTC. It translates to CASSVSGTEAYEQYF. The variable domain in full, completed from reference TRBV7-2 and TRBJ2-7, reads GAGVSQSPSNKVTEKGKDVELRCDPISGHTALYWYRQSLGQGLEFLIYFQGNSAPDKSGLPSDRFSAERTGGSVSTLTIQRTQQEDSAVYLCASSVSGTEAYEQYFGPGTRLTVT.

This clone was seen a few times. This chain connects TRBV7-8 to TRBJ1-2; no clear D gene. V was clipped by 5 bases and J by 6 bases, with 16 bases between them. This CDR3 contains 14 residues. Germline V lookup: CDR1 SGHVS, CDR2 FQNEAQ. This CDR3 reads CASSPRGGMHGYTF. CDR3 nucleotide sequence: TGTGCCAGCAGCCCCCGAGGAGGGATGCATGGCTACACCTTC.

Only a few counts were recorded for this clone. The J gene is TRBJ2-1, the V gene TRBV7-3, with 7 bases lining up with TRBD2. V was clipped by 1 base and J by 0 bases; unmatched bases: 0. Germline V gives CDR1 SGHTA, CDR2 FQGTGA. The CDR3 extends over 15 amino acids. The CDR3 protein is CASSLSGSSYNEQFF. The DNA for the CDR3 is TGTGCCAGCAGCTTAAGCGGGAGCTCCTACAATGAGCAGTTCTTC.

The chain recombines TRBV10-3 with TRBJ2-4; the match to TRBD1 covers 9 bases. The germline CDR1 and CDR2 sequences are ENHRY and SYGVKD. The V and J ends lost 4 bases and 8 bases, in that order; junction bases with no gene match: 0. CDR3 length equals 12 residues. CDR3: CAISGDRDIQYF. The CDR3 nucleotides read TGTGCCATCAGTGGGGACAGGGACATTCAGTACTTC.

The rearrangement uses TRBV5-4 and TRBJ2-4, with 7 positions matching TRBD1. The trim removed 0 bases at V and 0 bases at J, leaving 3 bases unmatched. Per germline, CDR1 SGHNT and CDR2 YYREEE (reference sequence). CDR3 length: 16 amino acids. This CDR3 is CASSLGQGIAKNIQYF. In DNA form, the CDR3 reads TGTGCCAGCAGCTTGGGACAGGGAATAGCCAAAAACATTCAGTACTTC.

This chain uses TRBV7-2 with TRBJ1-1; a possible D gene is TRBD1 (6 bases). The CDR3 covers 15 residues. V was shortened by 1 base and J by 10 bases, with 19 bases between the two germline ends. Per the germline V gene, CDR1 is SGHTA and CDR2 is FQGNSA. The chain's CDR3 is CASSLGGGRPYGAFF. The CDR3 coding sequence is TGTGCCAGCAGCTTAGGTGGGGGCAGGCCATACGGAGCTTTCTTT.

The chain employs TRBV5-6 and TRBJ2-3; 11 bases map to TRBD2. Germline V gene data show CDR1 as SGHDT and CDR2 as YYEEEE. This CDR3 has 15 amino acids. V lost 4 bases and J lost 5; bases outside the gene matches: 6. CDR3 sequence (DNA): TGTGCCAGCAGCATACTAGCGGGAGTATTAGATACGCAGTATTTT. Amino acids: CASSILAGVLDTQYF.

The rearrangement links TRBV14 to TRBJ1-2; the match to TRBD1 covers 8 bases. This CDR3 region has 20 residues. Germline V CDR1 and CDR2: SGHDN, FVKESK. Losses at the gene ends were 0 bases for V and 4 bases for J; bases not matched to a gene: 19. Written as DNA, the CDR3 is TGTGCCAGCAGCCAAGACTATGTAGGGACAGGAATGGGAAAAGGCTATGGCTACACCTTC. The encoded protein is CASSQDYVGTGMGKGYGYTF. Variable domain in full (rest from reference TRBV14 and TRBJ1-2): EAGVTQFPSHSVIEKGQTVTLRCDPISGHDNLYWYRRVMGKEIKFLLHFVKESKQDESGMPNNRFLAERTGGTYSTLKVQPAELEDSGVYFCASSQDYVGTGMGKGYGYTFGSGTRLTVV.

This clone was picked up a small number of times. The J gene is TRBJ2-7, the V gene TRBV11-2, with 11 bases lining up with TRBD2. CDR1 and CDR2 (germline): SGHAT, FQNNGV. This CDR3 contains 15 residues. The ends lost 5 bases at V and 6 bases at J; junction bases unmatched: 9. The CDR3 DNA reads TGTGCCAGCAGCCTATCAACTAGCGGGAGATTCGAGCAGTACTTC. Translating gives CASSLSTSGRFEQYF.

The chain is built from TRBV14 and TRBJ1-2; 7 nucleotides agree with TRBD1. This CDR3 is 13 amino acids long. The V gene end was trimmed by 4 bases and the J gene end by 7 bases; junction bases not matched to a gene: 6. Germline V CDR1 and CDR2: SGHDN, FVKESK. CDR3 amino acids: CASSLRQGGGYTF. DNA for the CDR3: TGTGCCAGCAGCCTTAGACAGGGAGGTGGCTACACCTTC. The entire variable domain, with the rest obtained from reference TRBV14 and TRBJ1-2, is as follows: EAGVTQFPSHSVIEKGQTVTLRCDPISGHDNLYWYRRVMGKEIKFLLHFVKESKQDESGMPNNRFLAERTGGTYSTLKVQPAELEDSGVYFCASSLRQGGGYTFGSGTRLTVV.

This sequence joins TRBV9 and TRBJ2-1; 11 bases fit TRBD2. V lost 3 bases to trimming and J lost 4 bases; unmatched junction nucleotides: 6. CDR1 SGDLS and CDR2 YYNGEE come from the germline V gene. This CDR3 is built from 16 residues. DNA for the CDR3: TGTGCCAGCAGCGCCCTAGCGGGAGGACTATACAATGAGCAGTTCTTC. Its protein product is CASSALAGGLYNEQFF.

The V and J genes are TRBV13 and TRBJ1-6; D perhaps matches TRBD1 (6 bases). Trimming stripped 4 bases from V and 3 bases from J, with 13 bases between. The CDR3 contains 16 residues. The germline CDR1 and CDR2 sequences are PRHDT and FYEKMQ (reference sequence). The CDR3 DNA is TGTGCCAGCAGCTCCCGACAGGACATCTATAATTCACCCCTCCACTTT. It specifies CASSSRQDIYNSPLHF.

The chain recombines TRBV5-1 with TRBJ1-1; 7 positions agree with TRBD1. The CDR3 is made up of 15 amino acids. Germline V CDR1 and CDR2: SGHRS, YFSETQ. V lost 3 bases to trimming and J lost 0 bases; unmatched junction nucleotides: 5. The CDR3 bases are TGCGCCAGCAGCTCCGGGACAGCCATGAACACTGAAGCTTTCTTT. It is translated as CASSSGTAMNTEAFF.

This sequence joins TRBV28 and TRBJ2-1; D unresolved. Germline CDR1 is MDHEN and CDR2 is SYDVKM. Trimming shortened V by 3 bases and J by 5 bases, and 14 bases separated the two germline ends. The CDR3 has 15 amino acids. The CDR3 DNA reads TGTGCCAGCAGTTTCGCCGCGCGGCCAAACAATGAGCAGTTCTTC. Translated, it gives CASSFAARPNNEQFF. Drawing the rest from reference TRBV28 and TRBJ2-1, the complete variable domain is DVKVTQSSRYLVKRTGEKVFLECVQDMDHENMFWYRQDPGLGLRLIYFSYDVKMKEKGDIPEGYSVSREKKERFSLILESASTNQTSMYLCASSFAARPNNEQFFGPGTRLTVL.

The V and J genes are TRBV6-2 or TRBV6-3 and TRBJ2-1, with D maybe TRBD2 (6 bases). The V gene's germline CDR1 is MNHEY and CDR2 SVGEGT. The CDR3 runs 16 residues. V lost 5 bases to trimming and J lost 6 bases, with 20 bases between them. The CDR3 DNA is TGTGCCAGCAGTCAACCCTCTCGGGGGAGCGGCAATGAGCAGTTCTTC. This translates into CASSQPSRGSGNEQFF.

This rearrangement joins TRBV19 to TRBJ2-3, with 9 positions matching TRBD1. The germline V gene encodes CDR1 LNHDA and CDR2 SQIVND (reference sequence). The CDR3 extends over 16 amino acids. V trimming: 4 bases; J trimming: 2 bases; junction bases outside the gene matches: 7. The CDR3 protein is CASSNWDRALTDTQYF. CDR3 nucleotides: TGTGCCAGTAGTAATTGGGACAGGGCCCTCACAGATACGCAGTATTTT.

The rearrangement uses TRBV5-6 and TRBJ1-2; D remains unclear. CDR1 is SGHDT, CDR2 YYEEEE, per germline. The CDR3 covers 11 residues. V shed 4 bases and J shed 2 bases, with 3 bases lying between them. CDR3 coding DNA: TGTGCCAGCAGCCTCAACTATGGCTACACCTTC. Translated: CASSLNYGYTF. Looking up the rest from reference TRBV5-6 and TRBJ1-2 gives the full variable domain: DAGVTQSPTHLIKTRGQQVTLRCSPKSGHDTVSWYQQALGQGPQFIFQYYEEEERQRGNFPDRFSGHQFPNYSSELNVNALLLGDSALYLCASSLNYGYTFGSGTRLTVV.

This clone was seen a handful of times. The chain is built from TRBV5-4 and TRBJ2-2; 15 bases map to TRBD2. The trim removed 4 bases at V and 4 bases at J, leaving 8 bases unmatched. The CDR3 runs to 18 residues. Germline V gene data show CDR1 as SGHNT and CDR2 as YYREEE (reference sequence). CDR3 nucleotides: TGTGCCAGCAGCACCGGACTAGCGGGAGGGCCGGGCACCGGGGAGCTGTTTTTT. Translated, it gives CASSTGLAGGPGTGELFF.

The DNA for the CDR3 is TGCGCCAGCAGCCCTCAGACAGGGTTTCGGGACACTGAAGCTTTCTTT. Protein product: CASSPQTGFRDTEAFF. The chain links TRBV5-1 to TRBJ1-1; the match to TRBD1 covers 7 bases. This CDR3 comprises 16 residues. Germline V gene sequence: CDR1 SGHRS, CDR2 YFSETQ. After removal of 4 bases from V and 3 bases from J, the junction contained 12 bases not matched to a gene.

This clone was picked up a small number of times. The CDR3: CASRLSRLNYEQYF. The CDR3 DNA is TGTGCCAGCCGACTCTCGCGGCTCAACTACGAGCAGTACTTC. This chain uses TRBV27 with TRBJ2-7; D remains ambiguous. The V gene's germline CDR1 is MNHEY and CDR2 SMNVEV (reference sequence). The CDR3 covers 14 residues. The V end lost 8 bases, the J end lost 3 bases, and 17 bases lay between the germline ends.

The V gene is TRBV6-6, the J gene TRBJ1-6, with 8 bases lining up with TRBD1. CDR3 length: 15 residues. V lost 0 bases and J lost 10; bases outside the gene matches: 5. Germline CDR1 is MNHNY and CDR2 is SVGAGI (reference sequence). The CDR3 bases are TGTGCCAGCAGTTACTCGGCAGGGGGCGGGTCACCCCTCCACTTT. It is translated as CASSYSAGGGSPLHF.

This clone was recorded only once. V usage is TRBV27 and J usage is TRBJ2-3, with TRBD2 identical over 16 bases. Germline CDR1 and CDR2: MNHEY and SMNVEV (reference sequence). The ends lost 3 bases at V and 2 bases at J; junction bases unmatched: 20. The CDR3 runs 23 residues. The CDR3 loop is CASSFYRGTGLAGGRGDTDTQYF. The CDR3 coding sequence is TGTGCCAGCAGTTTCTATCGGGGAACGGGACTAGCGGGAGGGCGGGGAGACACAGATACGCAGTATTTT.

The chain combines TRBV14 with TRBJ1-4; possibly TRBD1 for D (6 bases). The CDR3 runs 14 residues. Germline-derived CDR1 and CDR2 are SGHDN and FVKESK. V lost 5 bases, J lost 6 bases, and 13 bases lay in between. Written as DNA, the CDR3 is TGTGCCAGCAGCGGTCAGTGGGGGCATGAAAAACTGTTTTTT. The encoded protein is CASSGQWGHEKLFF.

This chain connects TRBV2 to TRBJ1-2; 7 bases match TRBD1. The CDR3 runs 15 residues. Trimming took 3 bases from V and 4 from J; bases not matched to a gene: 8. Germline V gene data show CDR1 as SNHLY and CDR2 as FYNNEI. The CDR3 region has the DNA TGTGCCAGCAGTGACCGGAACAGGGGATTCTATGGCTACACCTTC. It encodes CASSDRNRGFYGYTF.

The rearrangement joins TRBV28 to TRBJ2-7; the match to TRBD2 covers 9 bases. V was clipped by 2 bases and J by 3 bases; unmatched bases: 5. Germline CDR1 reads MDHEN; CDR2 reads SYDVKM. This CDR3 region has 15 residues. The CDR3 sequence is CASSLGTSNLYEQYF. The CDR3 DNA sequence: TGTGCCAGCAGTTTAGGGACTAGCAACCTCTACGAGCAGTACTTC.

The chain carries TRBV11-3 and TRBJ2-1, with 13 bases that match TRBD2. With 5 bases clipped from V and 6 bases from J, the junction kept 7 bases outside the gene matches. The germline V gene encodes CDR1 SGHNT and CDR2 YENEEA. This CDR3 contains 16 residues. The CDR3 coding sequence is TGTGCCAGCAGCACCCGAGGGACTAGCGGGGCCAATGAGCAGTTCTTC. It translates to CASSTRGTSGANEQFF.

The rearrangement uses TRBV5-1 and TRBJ2-7, with a weak D call TRBD1 (5 bases). Germline V gene lookup returns CDR1 SGHRS and CDR2 YFSETQ. Trimming removed 4 bases at V and 2 bases at J, with 19 bases between. This CDR3 has 16 residues. The CDR3 loop is CASSRLTGRATYEQYF. The CDR3, as DNA: TGCGCCAGCAGCCGGTTAACAGGACGGGCGACCTACGAGCAGTACTTC.

Written as DNA, the CDR3 is TGTGCCAGCAGCCCGAGCGGGGGGCCCTACGAGCAGTACTTC. Translated: CASSPSGGPYEQYF. The rearrangement links TRBV7-2 to TRBJ2-7; TRBD2 matches at 9 bases. The J segment lost 2 bases and the V segment lost 5 bases, leaving 4 bases of the junction unmatched. This CDR3 contains 14 residues. Germline V gene sequence: CDR1 SGHTA, CDR2 FQGNSA. The full variable domain, in which reference TRBV7-2 and TRBJ2-7 provide the parts outside the CDR3, is GAGVSQSPSNKVTEKGKDVELRCDPISGHTALYWYRQSLGQGLEFLIYFQGNSAPDKSGLPSDRFSAERTGGSVSTLTIQRTQQEDSAVYLCASSPSGGPYEQYFGPGTRLTVT.